The rows below give T cell receptor beta chains drawn from one sample of a study of tumor-infiltrating lymphocytes in primary liver carcinoma. In TCRdb, the multiplex PCR reads were re-called with MiXCR into one record per CDR3 protein. The sample lists 99,000 or so distinct CDR3 sequences, roughly 80% occurring once. The sequenced sample was liver tumor tissue from sampling region 3. The receptors derive from a man in his forties with primary liver carcinoma and hepatitis B virus infection. Both conserved end residues are part of each CDR3. Each record gives: V gene, D gene, J gene, clone size, CDR3 DNA, CDR3 protein. The D gene is left open where the match is weak. Size is omitted from some rows. Given values are once, few, many or a class for expanded clones.

>TRBV4-1|TRBD2|TRBJ2-2|NA
TGCGCCAGCAGCCGAGATAGAGCGGGAGCGAACACCGAGGAGCTGTTTTTT
CASSRDRAGANTEELFF
>TRBV18|TRBD2|TRBJ2-4|NA
TGTGCCAGCTCCCGATCTAGCGGGGTAGCCAAAAACATTCAGTACTTC
CASSRSSGVAKNIQYF
>TRBV6-2/TRBV6-3|NA|TRBJ1-1|NA
TGTGCCAGCGGAGGGGACGTCCACACTGAAGCTTTCTTT
CASGGDVHTEAFF
>TRBV5-4|NA|TRBJ2-5|NA
TGTGCCAGCAGCAGCATTAGCGGGCTGGGACAAAAGACCCAGTACTTC
CASSSISGLGQKTQYF
>TRBV6-5|TRBD2|TRBJ2-1|once
TGTGCCAGCAGTTACTCCGAGACTAGCGCGAGAGTGAATGAGCAGTTCTTC
CASSYSETSARVNEQFF
>TRBV29-1|NA|TRBJ2-3|few
TGCATCGTGGGGGCCAGTGGGAGGCCAGATACGCAGTATTTT
CIVGASGRPDTQYF
>TRBV5-4|TRBD2|TRBJ2-7|NA
TGTGCCAGTAGCGGGGAGCCGGGAGCGGAAAACACCTACGAGCAGTACTTC
CASSGEPGAENTYEQYF
>TRBV11-2|TRBD2|TRBJ2-7|NA
TGTGGCAGCAGTCCCGGGGACTACGAGGAGTACTTC
CGSSPGDYEEYF
>TRBV6-5|TRBD2|TRBJ2-3|few
TGTGTCAGTAACCCAGGACTAGCCGGAACAGATACGCAGTATTTT
CVSNPGLAGTDTQYF
>TRBV29-1|NA|TRBJ2-3|once
TGCAGCGTTGAACTCACAGATATGCCGTATTTT
CSVELTDMPYF
>TRBV20-1|TRBD2|TRBJ2-3|NA
TGCAGTGCTAGACTAGCGGGAGGGGGAGTTACAGATACGCAGTATTTT
CSARLAGGGVTDTQYF
>TRBV11-2|TRBD1|TRBJ2-7|few
TGTGGCATCAGCTTACGATGGACAGGGGAAAACGAGCGGTACTTC
CGISLRWTGENERYF
>TRBV12-3/TRBV12-4|TRBD1|TRBJ2-2|NA
TGTGCTAGCAGCTTCCCCACAGGGGGCTTAGCGAACACCGGGGAGCCGTTTTTT
CASSFPTGGLANTGEPFF
>TRBV29-1|TRBD2|TRBJ2-1|NA
TGTAGCGTTGCACTAGCGGGAGGGTTCTACTATGAGCAGTTCTTC
CSVALAGGFYYEQFF
>TRBV10-3|NA|TRBJ2-5|NA
TGTGCCATCGGCGTAGGACAGCCAAGTCAAGAGACCCAGTACTTC
CAIGVGQPSQETQYF
>TRBV28|TRBD2|TRBJ2-2|NA
TGTGCCAGCAGTTGGGGTGGGCGGGAGATGAACACCGGGGAGCTGTTTTTT
CASSWGGREMNTGELFF
>TRBV5-6|NA|TRBJ1-3|NA
TGTGCCAGCAGCCCTGACATCTCTGGAAACACCATATATTTT
CASSPDISGNTIYF
>TRBV4-2|TRBD1|TRBJ1-2|once
TGTGTCAGCAGCCAGTCACGGACAGGGGCTGGCCACACCTTC
CVSSQSRTGAGHTF
>TRBV6-2/TRBV6-3|NA|TRBJ2-7|NA
TGTGCCAGCACTACAGGGGACTACTCCTACAAGCAGTACTTC
CASTTGDYSYKQYF
>TRBV6-5|TRBD1|TRBJ2-1|NA
TGTGTCAGCAGTCAACGACAGGGGGGTGAGCTGTTCTTC
CVSSQRQGGELFF
>TRBV6-2/TRBV6-3|NA|TRBJ2-1|NA
TGTGCCAGCATCCCACTAACGGGAGCTTTCAATGAGCAGTTCTTC
CASIPLTGAFNEQFF
>TRBV11-2|NA|TRBJ1-5|NA
TGTGCCAACAGCCTAAAAGGGGGATCGACGAATCAGTCCCAGCATTTT
CANSLKGGSTNQSQHF
>TRBV28|NA|TRBJ1-2|NA
TGTGCCAGGAGCGCTGGTGGTCTCTATGGCTACACCTTC
CARSAGGLYGYTF
>TRBV6-5|TRBD1|TRBJ2-7|NA
TGTGCCAGCATGGGGACAGGCGAGTACGAACAGTACTTC
CASMGTGEYEQYF
>TRBV5-4|NA|TRBJ2-7|NA
TGTGCCAGCATCTTGGGGGGTACCTACGAGCAGTATTTC
CASILGGTYEQYF
>TRBV2|NA|TRBJ2-7|many
TGTGCCAGCAGTCCCCCGTCCGGGGCGGTCTCCTACGAGCAGTACTTC
CASSPPSGAVSYEQYF
>TRBV11-1|NA|TRBJ2-2|NA
TGTACCAGCAGTTTTTGGGACACCGGGGGGCTGTTTTTT
CTSSFWDTGGLFF
>TRBV6-6|NA|TRBJ2-3|NA
TGTGCCAGCAGCGTGCTGGGGGCAACAGATACGCAGTATTTT
CASSVLGATDTQYF
>TRBV2|NA|TRBJ2-5|NA
TGTGCCAGCATGCGACAGGAGGAGACCCAGTACTTC
CASMRQEETQYF
>TRBV6-1|TRBD1|TRBJ2-6|many
TGTGCCAGCAGTGAACTTTCGAGGTTTTTTGACAGGGTCAGATCTGGGGCCAACGTCCTGACTTTC
CASSELSRFFDRVRSGANVLTF
>TRBV12-3/TRBV12-4|NA|TRBJ2-5|NA
TGTGTTGGCAGTTTGTCAGGGGTCGAGACCCAGTACTTC
CVGSLSGVETQYF
>TRBV5-1|TRBD1|TRBJ1-6|NA
TGCGTCAGCAGCAAGGGACAGGGGCTGTATAATTCATCCCTCCACTTT
CVSSKGQGLYNSSLHF
>TRBV6-1|NA|TRBJ2-4|once
TGTGCCATCAGTGAAATCACCACAGTAAATTTTCAGTATTTC
CAISEITTVNFQYF
>TRBV12-3/TRBV12-4|NA|TRBJ2-3|NA
TGTGCCAGCAGCATGGGGGACGTCTGTACGCAGTATTTT
CASSMGDVCTQYF
>TRBV4-2|NA|TRBJ2-3|NA
TGTGCCAGCAGCCCGACCTCTACCTCTAGTGGGAGGTACATAGATACGCAGTATTTT
CASSPTSTSSGRYIDTQYF
>TRBV29-1|NA|TRBJ2-1|NA
TGCAGAGACCTCCCGGGAGAGGGAAGCTCCTACAATGAGCAGTTCTTC
CRDLPGEGSSYNEQFF
>TRBV4-3|NA|TRBJ2-1|NA
TGCGCCAGCAGCCAAGATAGAGTTAGCGGCTACAACGAGCAATTCTTC
CASSQDRVSGYNEQFF
>TRBV6-1|NA|TRBJ2-7|NA
TGTGCCAGCAGTGAAACCTACGACCTCGGGCTGTACTTC
CASSETYDLGLYF
>TRBV29-1|TRBD1|TRBJ1-2|NA
TGCAGCATGTCGGGCCAGGGGGCCGGCAACTATGGCTACACCTTC
CSMSGQGAGNYGYTF
>TRBV29-1|TRBD2|TRBJ2-1|NA
TGCAGCGTTGAACCGTACACTAGCGGGACATACAATGAGCAGTTCTTC
CSVEPYTSGTYNEQFF
>TRBV29-1|NA|TRBJ2-2|once
TGCAGAGTTGCAGGGAGTGTAGGGCGAACCGGGGAGCTGTTTTTT
CRVAGSVGRTGELFF
>TRBV5-1|NA|TRBJ2-3|once
TGCGCCAGCGGCTTTAATGACAGTCCGGATATGCAGTATTTT
CASGFNDSPDMQYF
>TRBV10-3|TRBD2|TRBJ2-3|NA
TGTGCCATCAGTGCATCCTCAAAGACTAGCGGGGGCACAGATACACAGTATTTT
CAISASSKTSGGTDTQYF
>TRBV5-4|NA|TRBJ2-3|NA
TGTGCCAGCGGCACTTCCCGCGCGCGAACTAGCACAGATACGCGGTATTTT
CASGTSRARTSTDTRYF
>TRBV12-3/TRBV12-4|NA|TRBJ2-7|NA
TGTGCCAGCAGTTTAGAATGGTGGGAGGGGGTAGAATACGAGCAGTACTTC
CASSLEWWEGVEYEQYF
>TRBV28|NA|TRBJ2-7|NA
TGTGCCAGCAGTCCCAGACAGGAGTACGAGCAGTACTTC
CASSPRQEYEQYF
>TRBV20-1|TRBD1|TRBJ2-3|few
TGCAGTGCTACCCGCGGACAGGGATCCACAGATACGCAGTATTTT
CSATRGQGSTDTQYF
>TRBV12-3/TRBV12-4|TRBD1|TRBJ2-2|NA
TGTGCCAGCAGACGGACAGGGTCCTGGGAGCTGTTTTTT
CASRRTGSWELFF
>TRBV6-6|TRBD2|TRBJ2-2|NA
TGTGCCAGCAACCCTAGCGTGAGCGGGGGCTTCGGGGAGCTGTTTTTT
CASNPSVSGGFGELFF
>TRBV12-3/TRBV12-4|TRBD2|TRBJ2-7|once
TGTACCAGTAGTCGGGGGGGCCCCTACGAGCAGTACTTC
CTSSRGGPYEQYF
>TRBV28|NA|TRBJ1-3|NA
TGTGCCAGCAAATTTAAGGGGATGGGAGGAAACACCATATATTTT
CASKFKGMGGNTIYF
>TRBV6-2/TRBV6-3|TRBD2|TRBJ2-1|NA
TGTGCCAGCACTGGGACTAGCGCTGAGAACTACAATAAGCAGTTCTTC
CASTGTSAENYNKQFF